The clone carrying this T cell receptor beta chain was seen only a few times. MiXCR was run by TCRdb on the RT-PCR reads, yielding one entry per CDR3 protein. The table has tens of thousands of distinct CDR3 sequences, more than 20% seen once. This entry is derived from a study of patients and donors after allogeneic stem cell transplantation. Sample: blood, either unsorted or a sorted T cell fraction (not recorded which). The sequence came from a human donor who was either an allogeneic HSCT recipient or a stem cell or donor lymphocyte infusion donor (not recorded which). It is not recorded whose cells these are; they may come from a transplant donor.

CDR3 bases: TGTGCCAGCAGCGACGGGACTAGTTACTACAATGAGCAGTTCTTC. Its translation: CASSDGTSYYNEQFF. The chain uses TRBV7-3 and TRBJ2-1; 8 nucleotides align to TRBD2. CDR3 length: 15 amino acids. J gave up 3 bases and V 5 bases, and 6 bases lay outside the gene matches. Germline-derived CDR1 and CDR2 are SGHTA and FQGTGA.